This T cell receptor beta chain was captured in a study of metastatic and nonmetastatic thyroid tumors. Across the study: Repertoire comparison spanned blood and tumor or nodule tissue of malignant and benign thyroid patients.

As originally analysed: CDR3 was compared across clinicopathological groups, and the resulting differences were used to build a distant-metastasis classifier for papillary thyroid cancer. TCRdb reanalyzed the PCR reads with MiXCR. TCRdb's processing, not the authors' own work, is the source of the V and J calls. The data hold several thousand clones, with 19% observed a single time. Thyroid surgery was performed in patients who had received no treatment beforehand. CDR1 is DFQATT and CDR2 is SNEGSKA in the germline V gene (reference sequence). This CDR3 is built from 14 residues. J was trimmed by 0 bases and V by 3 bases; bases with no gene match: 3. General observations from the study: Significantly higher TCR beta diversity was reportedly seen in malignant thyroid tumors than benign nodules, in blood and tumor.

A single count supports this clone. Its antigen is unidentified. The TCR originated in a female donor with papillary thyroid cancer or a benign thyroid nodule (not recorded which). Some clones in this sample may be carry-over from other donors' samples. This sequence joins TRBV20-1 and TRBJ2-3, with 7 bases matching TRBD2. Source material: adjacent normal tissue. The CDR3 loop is CSARGGTSTDTQYF. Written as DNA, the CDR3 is TGCAGTGCTAGGGGAGGGACTAGCACAGATACGCAGTATTTT.